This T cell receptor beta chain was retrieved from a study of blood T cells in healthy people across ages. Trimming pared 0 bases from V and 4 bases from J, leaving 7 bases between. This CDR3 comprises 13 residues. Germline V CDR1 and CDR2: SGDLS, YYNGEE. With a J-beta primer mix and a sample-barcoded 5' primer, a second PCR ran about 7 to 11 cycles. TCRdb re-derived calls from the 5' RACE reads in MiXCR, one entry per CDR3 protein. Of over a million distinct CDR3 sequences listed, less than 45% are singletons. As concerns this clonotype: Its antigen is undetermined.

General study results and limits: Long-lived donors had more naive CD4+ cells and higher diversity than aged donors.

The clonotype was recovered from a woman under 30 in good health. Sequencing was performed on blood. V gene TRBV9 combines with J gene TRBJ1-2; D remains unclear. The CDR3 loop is CASSVDPIYGYTF. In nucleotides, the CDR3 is TGTGCCAGCAGCGTAGACCCTATCTATGGCTACACCTTC.